This record covers a single T cell receptor (beta chain). Produced via immunoSEQ multiplex PCR; TCRdb's table is partial and in-frame only. Here the sample spans fewer than 700,000 clones, 70% to 90% being singletons. This specimen comes from a study of blood T cell repertoires in COVID-19. Study-level background: Italy, Spain and the United States were the sources of the convalescent and acute COVID-19 samples.

Germline V gene sequence: CDR1 SGHAT, CDR2 FQNNGV. V was clipped by 5 bases and J by 8 bases, with 18 bases between them. The CDR3 covers 14 residues. Seattle enrolled patients during active infection and tracked them longitudinally. J is TRBJ1-2 and V is TRBV11-2; D is possibly TRBD1 (5 bases). The TCR was taken from a woman aged 50 to 60 with COVID-19, enrolled during active disease. The sample comprised peripheral blood. The CDR3: CASSPTGDARGYTF. DNA of the CDR3: TGTGCCAGCAGCCCGACGGGGGACGCTAGGGGCTACACCTTC.